These 3 T cell receptor beta chains share one sample of origin, sequenced in a study of T cell therapy after organ transplantation. Method: immunoSEQ multiplex PCR; TCRdb's copy keeps in-frame clones and lacks some. The repertoire holds 3,500 or so clones, with about two thirds as singletons. Time point meaning: 4-8 weeks after completion of therapy. For these TCRs, the target antigens are not known. The sequencing used CD8+ T cells from blood, collected after autologous CMV-specific T cell therapy. These receptors originate from a human patient who had received a solid organ transplant and had CMV disease. The graft donor may have contributed some T cells.

This CDR3 reads CASSWGLAGGNNEQFF. CDR3 nucleotides: TGTGCCAGCAGCTGGGGCTTAGCGGGAGGCAACAATGAGCAGTTCTTC. V and J are TRBV7-8 and TRBJ2-1; 10 bases fit TRBD2. Trimming cost V 4 bases and J 5 bases; bases outside gene matches: 8. The CDR3 has 16 residues. CDR1 and CDR2 from the germline V gene are SGHVS and FQNEAQ.

The genes are TRBV30 and TRBJ2-5; D remains unclear. Germline lookup yields CDR1 GTSNPN and CDR2 SVGIG (reference sequence). V was shortened by 0 bases and J by 3 bases, with 5 bases between the two germline ends. The CDR3 loop spans 12 amino acids. CDR3: CAWSVIKETQYF. In DNA, the CDR3 is TGTGCCTGGAGTGTGATAAAAGAGACCCAGTACTTC.

This chain links TRBV9 with TRBJ2-2; 13 bases are shared with TRBD2. Germline loops: CDR1 SGDLS, CDR2 YYNGEE. The V segment lost 7 bases and the J segment 4 bases; nucleotides outside the gene matches: 7. The CDR3 is 16 amino acids. The CDR3 sequence: CASRGGLAGATGELFF. The DNA for the CDR3 is TGTGCCAGCCGAGGTGGACTAGCGGGAGCCACCGGGGAGCTGTTTTTT.